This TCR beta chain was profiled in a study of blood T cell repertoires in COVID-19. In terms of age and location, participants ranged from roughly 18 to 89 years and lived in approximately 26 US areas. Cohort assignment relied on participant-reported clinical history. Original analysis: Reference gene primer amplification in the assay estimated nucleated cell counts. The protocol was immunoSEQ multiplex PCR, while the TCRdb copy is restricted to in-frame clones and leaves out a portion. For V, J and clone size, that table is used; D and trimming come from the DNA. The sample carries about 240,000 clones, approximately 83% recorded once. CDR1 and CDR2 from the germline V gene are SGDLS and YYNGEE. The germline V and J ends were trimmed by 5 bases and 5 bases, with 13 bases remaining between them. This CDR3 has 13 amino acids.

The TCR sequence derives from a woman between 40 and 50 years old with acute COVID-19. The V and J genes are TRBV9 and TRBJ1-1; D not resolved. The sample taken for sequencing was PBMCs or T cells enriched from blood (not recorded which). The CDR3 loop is CASSEKSGTEAFF. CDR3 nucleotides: TGTGCCAGCAGTGAAAAAAGCGGGACTGAAGCTTTCTTT.